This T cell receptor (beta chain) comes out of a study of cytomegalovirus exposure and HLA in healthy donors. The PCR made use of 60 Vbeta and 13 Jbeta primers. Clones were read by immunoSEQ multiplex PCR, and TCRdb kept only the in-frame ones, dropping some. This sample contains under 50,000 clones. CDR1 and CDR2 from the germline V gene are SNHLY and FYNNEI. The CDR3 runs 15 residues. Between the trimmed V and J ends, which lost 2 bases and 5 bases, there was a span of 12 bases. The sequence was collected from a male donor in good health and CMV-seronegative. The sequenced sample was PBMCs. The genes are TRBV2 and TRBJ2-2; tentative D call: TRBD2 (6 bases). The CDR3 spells CASSELASATGELFF. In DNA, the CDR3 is TGTGCCAGCAGTGAACTGGCTAGCGCTACCGGGGAGCTGTTTTTT.